One sample yielded the 21 T cell receptor beta chains listed below, sequenced in a study of T cell responses to AZD1222 COVID-19 vaccine. The assay was immunoSEQ multiplex PCR, and TCRdb's table has in-frame clones only and misses some. Of more than 150,000 clones listed, 85% to 90% were seen once; the top ten hold roughly a tenth. The sequencing used peripheral blood, collected 28 days after the second AZD1222 dose. Receptors were obtained from an adult who received the AZD1222 COVID-19 vaccine.

In DNA, the CDR3 is TGTGCCAGCAGCCTTACTCGACAGGGTGTACAGCCCCAGCATTTT. Its translation is CASSLTRQGVQPQHF. V usage is TRBV27 and J usage is TRBJ1-5; TRBD1 agrees at 7 bases. This CDR3 spans 15 amino acids. The germline V gene has CDR1 MNHEY and CDR2 SMNVEV (reference sequence). J lost 7 bases, V lost 6 bases, and 12 bases had no gene match.

The chain is built from TRBV5-4 and TRBJ2-7; TRBD2 is a possible D gene (6 bases). V lost 2 bases to trimming and J lost 4 bases, with 10 bases between them. Looked up from germline, CDR1 is SGHNT and CDR2 is YYREEE (reference sequence). This CDR3 is 13 amino acids long. The CDR3 here is CASSLGGVYEQYF. Here the CDR3 DNA reads TGTGCCAGCAGCTTAGGCGGGGTATACGAGCAGTACTTC.

V and J are TRBV5-6 and TRBJ2-7; weak D call: TRBD1 (5 bases). V lost 0 bases and J 9 bases, leaving 7 bases between the germline ends. Per the germline V gene, CDR1 is SGHDT and CDR2 is YYEEEE. The CDR3 has 11 residues. The DNA for the CDR3 is TGTGCCAGCAGCTTGGGACAGTGGCAGTACTTC. Translated: CASSLGQWQYF. The variable domain in full, completed from reference TRBV5-6 and TRBJ2-7, reads DAGVTQSPTHLIKTRGQQVTLRCSPKSGHDTVSWYQQALGQGPQFIFQYYEEEERQRGNFPDRFSGHQFPNYSSELNVNALLLGDSALYLCASSLGQWQYFGPGTRLTVT.

This clone was seen once. V and J are TRBV7-2 and TRBJ2-1; possible D gene TRBD2, 6 bases. Trimming took off 5 bases at V and 7 bases at J, with 12 bases between the two ends. The CDR3 extends over 13 amino acids. The germline V gene encodes CDR1 SGHTA and CDR2 FQGNSA. The chain's CDR3 is CASSPGLTNEQFF. DNA for the CDR3: TGTGCCAGCAGCCCGGGACTGACTAATGAGCAGTTCTTC.

This sequence joins TRBV7-9 and TRBJ1-2, with 8 bases fitting TRBD1. Germline V lookup: CDR1 SEHNR, CDR2 FQNEAQ (reference sequence). V was pared by 5 bases and J by 3 bases, with 2 bases of the junction left unmatched. The CDR3 length is 13 residues. CDR3 coding DNA: TGTGCCAGCAGCCAGGGACAGGACTATGGCTACACCTTC. Translated, it gives CASSQGQDYGYTF.

Comments on this clone: At the DNA level, this CDR3 is encoded by other sequences in the same sample as well. This chain connects TRBV5-1 to TRBJ2-1, with D perhaps matching TRBD2 (6 bases). The germline V and J ends were trimmed by 0 bases and 4 bases, with 11 bases remaining between them. Germline CDR1 is SGHRS and CDR2 is YFSETQ. CDR3 length: 15 amino acids. This CDR3 reads CASSLEGGPYNEQFF. The DNA of the CDR3 is TGCGCCAGCAGCTTGGAGGGAGGACCATACAATGAGCAGTTCTTC.

V is TRBV10-3 and J is TRBJ2-3; 7 bases are a match to TRBD1. Germline-derived CDR1 and CDR2 are ENHRY and SYGVKD. This CDR3 is built from 14 residues. With V trimmed by 8 bases and J by 3 bases, 8 bases remained unmatched. CDR3 bases: TGTGCCATCCGGGCAGGGGGTGTGACAGATACGCAGTATTTT. It yields the protein CAIRAGGVTDTQYF.

CDR3 region: CASSLRTDTGELFF. In nucleotides, the CDR3 is TGTGCCAGCAGTCTCCGGACTGACACCGGGGAGCTGTTTTTT. The chain joins TRBV6-5 to TRBJ2-2, with D possibly being TRBD2 (5 bases). Germline CDR1 is MNHEY and CDR2 is SVGAGI. Trimming left V 5 bases short and J 3 bases short, with 10 bases between. The CDR3 has 14 residues.

This chain joins TRBV18 and TRBJ2-2, with D possibly called TRBD1 or TRBD2 (6 bases each). V lost 5 bases and J 2 bases, leaving 18 bases between the germline ends. CDR1 KGHSH and CDR2 LQKENI come from the germline V gene. CDR3 length: 17 residues. The CDR3 nucleotides are TGTGCCAGCTCAACGGAGGGAACAGGGATAAACACCGGGGAGCTGTTTTTT. Amino acid sequence: CASSTEGTGINTGELFF. The full variable domain, its missing parts supplied by reference TRBV18 and TRBJ2-2, is NAGVMQNPRHLVRRRGQEARLRCSPMKGHSHVYWYRQLPEEGLKFMVYLQKENIIDESGMPKERFSAEFPKEGPSILRIQQVVRGDSAAYFCASSTEGTGINTGELFFGEGSRLTVL.

The V and J genes are TRBV7-9 and TRBJ2-2; D ambiguous. The CDR3 has 12 amino acids. Trimming took off 3 bases at V and 2 bases at J, with 1 base between the two ends. CDR1 is SEHNR, CDR2 FQNEAQ, per germline (reference sequence). DNA for the CDR3: TGTGCCAGCAGCTTCAACACCGGGGAGCTGTTTTTT. This codes for CASSFNTGELFF.

This clone was detected only a few times. V usage is TRBV25-1 and J usage is TRBJ1-2; D remains unclear. V lost 3 bases and J 4 bases, leaving 6 bases between the germline ends. This CDR3 comprises 12 residues. The germline V gene encodes CDR1 MGHDK and CDR2 SYGVNS. DNA of the CDR3: TGTGCCAGCAGTGACTCTCGCTATGGCTACACCTTC. Translation: CASSDSRYGYTF.

This clone appeared once. This rearrangement joins TRBV10-1 to TRBJ2-7, with D uncertain. CDR3 length equals 13 residues. Trimming stripped 11 bases from V and 2 bases from J, with 16 bases between. CDR1 and CDR2 (germline): WNHNN, SYGVQD (reference sequence). The CDR3 DNA reads TGCGCCTATGGCCGTGACTCGGCCTACGAGCAGTACTTC. Its translation: CAYGRDSAYEQYF.

This clone has only one observation. J is TRBJ2-5 and V is TRBV29-1; a weak D match, TRBD2 (5 bases). Germline CDR1 SQVTM, CDR2 ANQGSEA. The CDR3 consists of 12 residues. The V and J ends lost 7 bases and 5 bases respectively, with 14 bases between them. The CDR3 nucleotides are TGCAGCGCCCGGATTAGAGGGGAGACCCAGTACTTC. Encoded protein: CSARIRGETQYF. The whole variable domain, remainder taken from reference TRBV29-1 and TRBJ2-5, is SAVISQKPSRDICQRGTSLTIQCQVDSQVTMMFWYRQQPGQSLTLIATANQGSEATYESGFVIDKFPISRPNLTFSTLTVSNMSPEDSSIYLCSARIRGETQYFGPGTRLLVL.

This chain uses TRBV7-2 with TRBJ1-5; the D gene is possibly TRBD1 (6 bases). The germline gives CDR1 SGHTA, CDR2 FQGNSA. V was clipped by 3 bases and J by 6 bases, with 18 bases between them. The length of the CDR3 is 16 residues. CDR3 DNA sequence: TGTGCCAGCAGCTTTGTCCCCGGGGGGCTCGGTCAGCCCCAGCATTTT. Its translation is CASSFVPGGLGQPQHF.

The chain links TRBV10-3 to TRBJ2-3, with TRBD2 identical over 7 bases. This CDR3 spans 13 amino acids. Trimming took 7 bases from V and 3 from J; bases not matched to a gene: 4. Germline V CDR1 and CDR2: ENHRY, SYGVKD. The DNA for the CDR3 is TGTGCCATCACCCCACTAGCGACAGATACGCAGTATTTT. Encoded protein: CAITPLATDTQYF.

The rearrangement links TRBV19 to TRBJ1-6; D perhaps matches TRBD1 (5 bases). V was pared by 5 bases and J by 9 bases, with 14 bases between. Germline CDR1 and CDR2: LNHDA and SQIVND (reference sequence). The CDR3 has 14 residues. For the CDR3, the DNA is TGTGCCAGTAGTGTTCGGGACCGCGGTTCACCCCTCCACTTT. Protein sequence: CASSVRDRGSPLHF.

Remarks on this clone: The junction and the germline gene differ at one end; a read error may be behind it. This sequence joins TRBV7-9 and TRBJ1-1, with D possibly matching TRBD1 (6 bases). From germline, CDR1 is SEHNR and CDR2 FQNEAQ (reference sequence). There are 14 residues in the CDR3. The CDR3 DNA is TGTGCCAGCAGTTTAGGGGGTGCGAACACTGAAGCTTTCTTT. It translates to CASSLGGANTEAFF.

The chain has TRBV28 and TRBJ2-1, with a possible D match to TRBD1 (6 bases). The CDR3 loop spans 13 amino acids. CDR1 is MDHEN, CDR2 SYDVKM, per germline. V lost 8 bases, J lost 2 bases, and 10 bases lay in between. In DNA, the CDR3 is TGTGCCAGCGGGGGCAGGACCTACAATGAGCAGTTCTTC. It is translated as CASGGRTYNEQFF.

This clone has only a few counts. The rearrangement uses TRBV14 and TRBJ1-6; D is unresolved. The CDR3 totals 16 residues. Germline assignment: CDR1 SGHDN and CDR2 FVKESK. Trimming shortened V by 0 bases and J by 7 bases, and 13 bases separated the two germline ends. Here the CDR3 reads CASSQDRGMRNSPLHF. The DNA for the CDR3 is TGTGCCAGCAGCCAAGATAGAGGGATGCGGAATTCACCCCTCCACTTT.

The chain joins TRBV11-2 to TRBJ2-7, with D possibly TRBD1 on 5 matching bases. V was cut by 7 bases and J by 4 bases, with 17 bases left in between. Germline V gives CDR1 SGHAT, CDR2 FQNNGV. The CDR3 contains 14 residues. This chain's CDR3 is CASTSTQGKYEQYF. As DNA, the CDR3 is TGTGCCAGCACCTCGACGCAGGGAAAGTACGAGCAGTACTTC.

The rearrangement uses TRBV28 and TRBJ2-5; TRBD1 matches 8 bases. The length of the CDR3 is 15 residues. CDR1 and CDR2 from the germline V gene are MDHEN and SYDVKM. The ends lost 3 bases at V and 4 bases at J; junction bases unmatched: 7. DNA of the CDR3: TGTGCCAGCAGTTTTCAGGGGGCGCAAGGAGAGACCCAGTACTTC. Residues: CASSFQGAQGETQYF.